This T cell receptor beta chain emerged from a study of control samples from healthy donors and cancer patients. Clones were read by immunoSEQ multiplex PCR, and TCRdb kept only the in-frame ones, dropping some. This table has 130,000 or so clones, around 94% appearing once. This CDR3 is built from 14 residues. The V gene's germline CDR1 is SGDLS and CDR2 YYNGEE. With V trimmed by 2 bases and J by 5 bases, 6 bases remained unmatched. This sequence joins TRBV9 and TRBJ2-5; 7 bases are a match to TRBD1. The sequence derives from a man between 60 and 75 years old with colorectal cancer. Sequences were obtained from PBMCs. The CDR3 is CASSVDRDEETQYF. CDR3 nucleotides: TGTGCCAGCAGCGTCGACAGGGATGAGGAGACCCAGTACTTC.